This T cell receptor beta chain was sequenced during a study of T cell responses to AZD1222 COVID-19 vaccine. Study results and caveats: Clonal diversity may have been underestimated, and the donors were mostly white British, with more females than males. Sampled repertoires all dated from after the peak T cell response.

Assay: immunoSEQ multiplex PCR; the TCRdb copy retains only in-frame clones and omits some. The profile shows some 140,000 clones, over 85% of them singletons. This clone has just a few counts. Its antigen is undetermined. CDR1 is MNHNY and CDR2 is SVGAGI in the germline V gene (reference sequence). The CDR3 runs 14 residues. V dropped 6 bases and J dropped 7; count of bases not matched to a gene: 8. Sequences were derived from peripheral blood, sampled on day 0 of AZD1222 vaccination. The rearrangement links TRBV6-6 to TRBJ2-7; 11 bases are a match to TRBD2. This receptor was obtained from an adult in good health. DNA for the CDR3: TGTGCCAGCAGCATACTAGCGGGAGTGGGGGAGCAGTACTTC. This gives the protein CASSILAGVGEQYF.